This T cell receptor beta chain was captured in a study of PD-L1 blockade in urothelial cancer. Study as a whole: Bladder-origin urothelial cancer in males covered about 85% of the roughly 29 patients. Blood-derived samples held a median about 130,000 T cells.

The time point: pretreatment peripheral blood. Patients in the study were battling locally advanced or metastatic urothelial carcinoma. V was pared by 2 bases and J by 9 bases, with 17 bases between. The CDR3 runs 14 residues. CDR1 KGHSH and CDR2 LQKENI come from the germline V gene. Synthetically made TCR analog templates were put into each PCR as spikes. Only in-frame clones appear in the TCRdb table, and some are missing; sequencing was by immunoSEQ multiplex PCR. The data show 68,000 or so clones, roughly 81% seen once. Here the sequenced sample was PBMCs, taken around atezolizumab (anti-PD-L1) treatment. The V gene is TRBV18, the J gene TRBJ2-7; tentative D call: TRBD1 (5 bases). The receptor's source is a man between 65 and 85 years old with urothelial cancer. CDR3 residues: CASSPGARYEGQYF. The CDR3, as DNA: TGTGCCAGCTCACCAGGGGCCCGCTACGAAGGGCAGTACTTC. Using reference TRBV18 and TRBJ2-7 for the parts outside the CDR3, the full variable domain is NAGVMQNPRHLVRRRGQEARLRCSPMKGHSHVYWYRQLPEEGLKFMVYLQKENIIDESGMPKERFSAEFPKEGPSILRIQQVVRGDSAAYFCASSPGARYEGQYFGPGTRLTVT.